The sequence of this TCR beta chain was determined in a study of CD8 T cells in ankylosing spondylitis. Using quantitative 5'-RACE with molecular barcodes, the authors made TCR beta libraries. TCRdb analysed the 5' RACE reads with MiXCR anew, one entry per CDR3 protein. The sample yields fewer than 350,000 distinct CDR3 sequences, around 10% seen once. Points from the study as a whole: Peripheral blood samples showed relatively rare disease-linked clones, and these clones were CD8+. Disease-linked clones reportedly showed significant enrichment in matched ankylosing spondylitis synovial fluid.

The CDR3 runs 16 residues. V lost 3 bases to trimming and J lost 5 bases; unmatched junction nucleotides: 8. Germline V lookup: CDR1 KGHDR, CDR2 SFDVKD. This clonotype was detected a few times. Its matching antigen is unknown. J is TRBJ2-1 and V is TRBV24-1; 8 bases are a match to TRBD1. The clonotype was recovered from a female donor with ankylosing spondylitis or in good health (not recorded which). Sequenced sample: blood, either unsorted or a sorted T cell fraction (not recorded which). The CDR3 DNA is TGTGCCACCAGTGATCCCGCCGGGACAGGAAACAATGAGCAGTTCTTC. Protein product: CATSDPAGTGNNEQFF.